The 32 T cell receptor beta chains reported below all come from one sample, sequenced in a study of shared T cell receptors in the human thymus. Sequencing was performed with immunoSEQ multiplex PCR; in TCRdb, only in-frame clones are kept and a portion is missing. The data show more than 550,000 clones, around 87% seen once. The sample was also linked to a second study, of human thymus T cells.

The sample was thymocytes. Every receptor here comes from a boy younger than two with a congenital heart defect.

The rearrangement uses TRBV27 and TRBJ1-2; maybe TRBD1 (5 bases). This CDR3 is 15 amino acids long. V was shortened by 1 base and J by 7 bases, with 16 bases between the two germline ends. Germline-derived CDR1 and CDR2 are MNHEY and SMNVEV (reference sequence). CDR3 region: CASSLWGPLGAGYTF. Here the CDR3 DNA reads TGTGCCAGCAGTTTATGGGGTCCCCTAGGGGCTGGCTACACCTTC.

V is TRBV5-1 and J is TRBJ2-2, with unresolved D. V gave up 1 base and J gave up 0 bases, with 7 bases separating them. The CDR3 covers 15 residues. Per the germline V gene, CDR1 is SGHRS and CDR2 is YFSETQ. The CDR3, as DNA: TGCGCCAGCAGCTTGTATACTTCGAACACCGGGGAGCTGTTTTTT. This codes for CASSLYTSNTGELFF.

This chain joins TRBV12-5 and TRBJ2-7; a weak D match, TRBD1 (6 bases). The CDR3 spans 17 residues. V was clipped by 2 bases and J by 0 bases, with 17 bases between them. Germline V CDR1 and CDR2: LGHNT, FRNRAP. CDR3 protein: CASGLSARQAISYEQYF. The DNA of the CDR3 is TGTGCTAGTGGTTTGTCCGCTAGACAGGCGATCTCCTACGAGCAGTACTTC.

This chain uses TRBV28 with TRBJ2-1; perhaps TRBD2 as D (6 bases). This CDR3 region has 15 residues. The V and J ends lost 6 bases and 8 bases respectively, with 20 bases between them. Per the germline V gene, CDR1 is MDHEN and CDR2 is SYDVKM. CDR3 nucleotide sequence: TGTGCCAGCAGACGGGATGGGAGGAGATTCGATGAGCAGTTCTTC. It yields the protein CASRRDGRRFDEQFF.

V gene TRBV5-1 combines with J gene TRBJ2-1; 13 bases align to TRBD2. J gave up 8 bases and V 4 bases, and 15 bases lay outside the gene matches. This CDR3 has 18 residues. Germline V gene data show CDR1 as SGHRS and CDR2 as YFSETQ. CDR3 sequence (DNA): TGCGCCAGCAGCCGGACTAGCGGGAGAGATACCACAGAGGATGAGCAGTTCTTC. Protein sequence: CASSRTSGRDTTEDEQFF.

The J gene is TRBJ2-5, the V gene TRBV11-2, with TRBD2 matching 13 bases. V gave up 1 base and J gave up 4 bases; unmatched junction bases: 6. This CDR3 region has 17 residues. CDR1 is SGHAT, CDR2 FQNNGV, per germline. CDR3 bases: TGTGCCAGCAGCTTAGGGACTAGCGGGGGATTAGGAGAGACCCAGTACTTC. Amino acids: CASSLGTSGGLGETQYF.

This chain connects TRBV14 to TRBJ2-1; the match to TRBD2 covers 9 bases. Trimming at V came to 2 bases and at J to 7 bases, leaving 9 bases not matched to a gene. The CDR3 is 16 residues long. CDR1 SGHDN and CDR2 FVKESK come from the germline V gene. The CDR3 DNA sequence: TGTGCCAGCAGCCAATCGCGGGAGGGCCCCCTTAATGAGCAGTTCTTC. Its protein is CASSQSREGPLNEQFF.

This clone came up a few times. This chain connects TRBV9 to TRBJ1-3; D is unresolved. V was cut by 4 bases and J by 0 bases, with 17 bases left in between. CDR3 length: 17 amino acids. CDR1 is SGDLS, CDR2 YYNGEE, per germline. CDR3 region: CASSPTSIDFSGNTIYF. The CDR3 DNA follows: TGTGCCAGCAGCCCCACCAGCATAGACTTCTCTGGAAACACCATATATTTT.

V usage is TRBV27 and J usage is TRBJ1-2; TRBD1 agrees at 10 bases. V was clipped by 3 bases and J by 8 bases; unmatched bases: 6. This CDR3 is 14 amino acids long. Per germline, CDR1 MNHEY and CDR2 SMNVEV (reference sequence). CDR3 in amino acids: CASSFGTGAEGYTF. DNA for the CDR3: TGTGCCAGCAGTTTCGGGACAGGGGCGGAGGGCTACACCTTC.

The rearrangement links TRBV4-3 to TRBJ2-7; D call uncertain. V was clipped by 4 bases and J by 1 base, with 17 bases between them. The CDR3 totals 16 residues. Germline V gene data show CDR1 as LGHNA and CDR2 as YSLEER. The CDR3 sequence is CASSPRSRNSSYEQYF. The CDR3 bases are TGCGCCAGCAGCCCACGGTCGAGGAATTCATCCTACGAGCAGTACTTC.

V is TRBV29-1 and J is TRBJ2-1; D possibly corresponds to TRBD1 (6 bases). There are 17 residues in the CDR3. Per the germline V gene, CDR1 is SQVTM and CDR2 is ANQGSEA. Trimming removed 4 bases from V and 3 bases from J, with 22 bases in between. The CDR3 protein is CSVADRSRGLLYNEQFF. CDR3 DNA sequence: TGCAGCGTTGCGGACAGAAGCAGGGGTTTACTCTACAATGAGCAGTTCTTC.

The chain carries TRBV11-3 and TRBJ2-7; 10 nucleotides line up with TRBD1. The J segment lost 4 bases and the V segment lost 3 bases, leaving 6 bases of the junction unmatched. CDR1 is SGHNT and CDR2 is YENEEA in the germline V gene. CDR3 length: 15 residues. The CDR3 sequence is CASSFKGTGVYEQYF. CDR3 in DNA: TGTGCCAGCAGCTTTAAAGGGACAGGGGTGTACGAGCAGTACTTC.

The chain has TRBV19 and TRBJ1-6, with 7 bases aligning to TRBD1. The CDR3 is 17 amino acids. Germline V gene sequence: CDR1 LNHDA, CDR2 SQIVND (reference sequence). V lost 4 bases and J lost 3; bases outside the gene matches: 9. Here the CDR3 reads CASSKRQGRGYNSPLHF. The DNA of the CDR3 is TGTGCCAGTAGTAAAAGACAGGGCCGGGGCTATAATTCACCCCTCCACTTT.

This sequence joins TRBV19 and TRBJ1-4; D might be TRBD1 (6 bases). The ends were cut back, 5 bases at V and 6 bases at J, with 16 bases in the middle. From germline, CDR1 is LNHDA and CDR2 SQIVND (reference sequence). The CDR3 contains 15 residues. Here the CDR3 reads CASSLGQTADEKLFF. The CDR3 bases are TGTGCCAGTAGTCTAGGACAGACTGCGGATGAAAAACTGTTTTTT. The variable domain in full, completed from reference TRBV19 and TRBJ1-4, reads DGGITQSPKYLFRKEGQNVTLSCEQNLNHDAMYWYRQDPGQGLRLIYYSQIVNDFQKGDIAEGYSVSREKKESFPLTVTSAQKNPTAFYLCASSLGQTADEKLFFGSGTQLSVL.

For this clone: The same CDR3 can be traced to other DNA sequences in this sample. The chain joins TRBV19 to TRBJ1-6, with D perhaps matching TRBD1 (6 bases). Germline loops: CDR1 LNHDA, CDR2 SQIVND (reference sequence). The CDR3 is made up of 15 amino acids. Trimming stripped 1 base from V and 6 bases from J, with 10 bases between. The chain's CDR3 is CASSIAGGRNSPLHF. CDR3 DNA sequence: TGTGCCAGTAGTATAGCGGGGGGCCGTAATTCACCCCTCCACTTT.

The chain joins TRBV6-4 to TRBJ2-1; 8 bases align to TRBD1. The ends lost 4 bases at V and 5 bases at J; junction bases unmatched: 7. CDR3 length equals 15 residues. The germline gives CDR1 MRHNA, CDR2 SNTAGT. DNA of the CDR3: TGTGCCAGCAGTGTGGCAGGGGGCTTGAACAATGAGCAGTTCTTC. Translating gives CASSVAGGLNNEQFF.

The J gene is TRBJ2-5, the V gene TRBV27; possible D gene TRBD1, 5 bases. The CDR3 totals 14 residues. The V and J ends lost 4 bases and 4 bases respectively, with 13 bases between them. Germline CDR1 and CDR2: MNHEY and SMNVEV (reference sequence). CDR3 sequence reads: CASSSKGDPETQYF. CDR3 coding DNA: TGTGCCAGCAGTTCCAAAGGGGATCCAGAGACCCAGTACTTC.

V and J are TRBV2 and TRBJ1-2; TRBD1 matches 8 bases. Germline V gene data show CDR1 as SNHLY and CDR2 as FYNNEI. This CDR3 comprises 17 residues. J gave up 10 bases and V 8 bases, and 24 bases lay outside the gene matches. The CDR3 region has the DNA TGTGCCAGCTGTCCCGGGACAGGCATAGGCAGGAGGCCCATCTACACCTTC. This translates into CASCPGTGIGRRPIYTF.

The rearrangement joins TRBV5-1 to TRBJ2-3; a weak D match, TRBD2 (6 bases). The CDR3 spans 16 residues. Germline CDR1 SGHRS, CDR2 YFSETQ. With 3 bases removed from V and 2 bases from J, the gap between germline ends came to 16 bases. The CDR3 here is CASSSKHRDFTDTQYF. CDR3 nucleotide sequence: TGCGCCAGCAGCTCGAAACACCGGGACTTCACAGATACGCAGTATTTT.

V is TRBV2 and J is TRBJ2-4; D perhaps matches TRBD1 (5 bases). The length of the CDR3 is 14 residues. CDR1 and CDR2 (germline): SNHLY, FYNNEI. Trimming took off 8 bases at V and 12 bases at J, with 23 bases between the two ends. The CDR3 sequence: CASGAEPAMIHQYF. For the CDR3, the DNA is TGTGCCAGCGGGGCGGAGCCAGCGATGATCCATCAGTACTTC.

This clone appeared a single time. The chain couples TRBV4-1 to TRBJ2-7, with 8 positions matching TRBD1. The germline gives CDR1 MGHRA, CDR2 YSYEKL. V gave up 0 bases and J gave up 2 bases; unmatched junction bases: 9. The length of the CDR3 is 17 residues. The CDR3 bases are TGCGCCAGCAGCCAAGATACGTGCGGACAGGGACCCTACGAGCAGTACTTC. It codes for CASSQDTCGQGPYEQYF.

The V call is TRBV15, the J call TRBJ2-7; TRBD1 aligns across 7 bases. The CDR3 has 16 residues. J gave up 1 base and V 1 base, and 7 bases lay outside the gene matches. Germline CDR1 LNHNV, CDR2 YYDKDF (reference sequence). Written as DNA, the CDR3 is TGTGCCACCAGCAGAGGGGGGCAGGGGGTATCCTACGAGCAGTACTTC. It translates to CATSRGGQGVSYEQYF.

A few counts support this clone. V usage is TRBV19 and J usage is TRBJ1-2; D remains ambiguous. Trimming stripped 5 bases from V and 8 bases from J, with 12 bases between. From germline, CDR1 is LNHDA and CDR2 SQIVND (reference sequence). The CDR3 runs 12 residues. The CDR3 here is CASSARIEGYTF. CDR3 nucleotides: TGTGCCAGTAGTGCCCGTATAGAGGGCTACACCTTC.

The V gene is TRBV14, the J gene TRBJ2-5, with 11 bases aligning to TRBD2. The CDR3 spans 21 residues. V dropped 0 bases and J dropped 4; count of bases not matched to a gene: 19. Per germline, CDR1 SGHDN and CDR2 FVKESK. CDR3: CASSQDWSALAGGSPLETQYF. Here the CDR3 DNA reads TGTGCCAGCAGCCAAGATTGGTCCGCCCTAGCGGGGGGTTCCCCTTTAGAGACCCAGTACTTC.

The V and J genes are TRBV5-6 and TRBJ2-7; 9 bases line up with TRBD2. Trimming cost V 1 base and J 2 bases; bases outside gene matches: 10. CDR1 is SGHDT, CDR2 YYEEEE, per germline. The CDR3 spans 17 residues. The CDR3: CASSLFSSGMPPYEQYF. The CDR3 DNA is TGTGCCAGCAGCTTGTTTTCTAGCGGGATGCCCCCCTACGAGCAGTACTTC.

The sample holds one count of this clone. The chain has TRBV4-3 and TRBJ2-1; 8 nucleotides line up with TRBD1. V gave up 0 bases and J gave up 2 bases; unmatched junction bases: 3. The CDR3 covers 16 residues. The germline gives CDR1 LGHNA, CDR2 YSLEER. The CDR3 region has the DNA TGCGCCAGCAGCCAAGAGGGACAGGTTCCCTACAATGAGCAGTTCTTC. Protein: CASSQEGQVPYNEQFF.

The genes are TRBV29-1 and TRBJ2-7; D remains unclear. CDR3 size: 14 residues. V gave up 6 bases and J gave up 2 bases, with 17 bases separating them. Germline V gene data show CDR1 as SQVTM and CDR2 as ANQGSEA. DNA for the CDR3: TGCAGCGTCCTTCAATCCGGGTCCGCCTACGAGCAGTACTTC. Encoded protein: CSVLQSGSAYEQYF.

This clone turned up a few times. The CDR3 loop is CASSDLAWPLLSYEQYF. In DNA, the CDR3 is TGTGCCAGCAGTGACCTAGCATGGCCGCTCCTCTCCTACGAGCAGTACTTC. The J gene is TRBJ2-7, the V gene TRBV2, with D perhaps TRBD2 (5 bases). The CDR3 runs to 17 residues. V was pared by 3 bases and J by 0 bases, with 18 bases between. Germline-derived CDR1 and CDR2 are SNHLY and FYNNEI.

This chain connects TRBV19 to TRBJ1-4; D possibly corresponds to TRBD1 (5 bases). This CDR3 has 13 amino acids. Germline CDR1 is LNHDA and CDR2 is SQIVND (reference sequence). Trimming shortened V by 3 bases and J by 6 bases, and 8 bases separated the two germline ends. The CDR3 DNA reads as TGTGCCAGTAGTATTCCCAGGGATGAAAAACTGTTTTTT. Amino acid sequence: CASSIPRDEKLFF.

The rearrangement links TRBV28 to TRBJ2-7; the D gene is possibly TRBD1 (6 bases). Trimming left V 4 bases short and J 2 bases short, with 18 bases between. The germline CDR1 and CDR2 sequences are MDHEN and SYDVKM. The CDR3 is made up of 16 amino acids. The CDR3 region has the DNA TGTGCCAGCAGTTCTTCCTCCCACAGGGAGCCCTACGAGCAGTACTTC. Protein sequence: CASSSSSHREPYEQYF.

V gene TRBV19 combines with J gene TRBJ1-2; 7 bases line up with TRBD1. Trimming took 5 bases from V and 8 from J; bases not matched to a gene: 11. This CDR3 has 14 residues. Germline V gene lookup returns CDR1 LNHDA and CDR2 SQIVND (reference sequence). The CDR3 DNA follows: TGTGCCAGTAGTCCCAGACAGGGCCAGGGCGGCTACACCTTC. Protein sequence: CASSPRQGQGGYTF. Drawing the rest from reference TRBV19 and TRBJ1-2, the complete variable domain is DGGITQSPKYLFRKEGQNVTLSCEQNLNHDAMYWYRQDPGQGLRLIYYSQIVNDFQKGDIAEGYSVSREKKESFPLTVTSAQKNPTAFYLCASSPRQGQGGYTFGSGTRLTVV.

This rearrangement joins TRBV5-1 to TRBJ2-7; 10 nucleotides align to TRBD1. CDR1 and CDR2 from the germline V gene are SGHRS and YFSETQ. This CDR3 has 14 residues. Unmatched junction bases numbered 5, after V lost 4 bases and J lost 4 bases. The CDR3 coding sequence is TGCGCCAGCAGCAAGACAGGGGGCGCTTACGAGCAGTACTTC. Its protein is CASSKTGGAYEQYF.